This T cell receptor beta chain derives from a study of human T cells and chemical hapten exposure. V lost 0 bases to trimming and J lost 4 bases, with 9 bases between them. The CDR3 extends over 13 amino acids. Germline loops: CDR1 GTSNPN, CDR2 SVGIG (reference sequence). It was unfractionated whole blood from which total RNA was extracted. MiXCR, applied by TCRdb to the 5' RACE reads, yields one record per CDR3 protein. The sample shows roughly 120,000 distinct CDR3 sequences, approximately 20% of them seen only once. The sequence derives from a human donor in good health. The chain couples TRBV30 to TRBJ1-1; possibly TRBD1 for D (5 bases). The CDR3 loop is CAWSVGDRTEAFF. CDR3 DNA sequence: TGTGCCTGGAGTGTGGGGGATCGCACTGAAGCTTTCTTT.